The present T cell receptor beta chain was sequenced within a study of control samples from healthy donors and cancer patients. Assay used: immunoSEQ multiplex PCR; TCRdb lists only in-frame clones, some missing. The sample lists around 140,000 clones, approximately 92% seen once, with about 3.2% in the top ten. Concerning this clone: This CDR3 is also generated by other DNA sequences in the sample.

Germline lookup yields CDR1 GTSNPN and CDR2 SVGIG (reference sequence). Trimming shortened V by 2 bases and J by 1 base, and 6 bases separated the two germline ends. The CDR3 loop spans 13 amino acids. The origin of this receptor is a man aged 25-45 years in good health. V gene TRBV30 combines with J gene TRBJ1-5; D is undetermined. The sequencing input was blood. The CDR3 sequence is CAWSKGSNQPQHF. The CDR3 DNA sequence: TGTGCCTGGAGTAAAGGGAGCAATCAGCCCCAGCATTTT. Filled out from reference TRBV30 and TRBJ1-5, the complete variable domain reads SQTIHQWPATLVQPVGSPLSLECTVEGTSNPNLYWYRQAAGRGLQLLFYSVGIGQISSEVPQNLSASRPQDRQFILSSKKLLLSDSGFYLCAWSKGSNQPQHFGDGTRLSIL.